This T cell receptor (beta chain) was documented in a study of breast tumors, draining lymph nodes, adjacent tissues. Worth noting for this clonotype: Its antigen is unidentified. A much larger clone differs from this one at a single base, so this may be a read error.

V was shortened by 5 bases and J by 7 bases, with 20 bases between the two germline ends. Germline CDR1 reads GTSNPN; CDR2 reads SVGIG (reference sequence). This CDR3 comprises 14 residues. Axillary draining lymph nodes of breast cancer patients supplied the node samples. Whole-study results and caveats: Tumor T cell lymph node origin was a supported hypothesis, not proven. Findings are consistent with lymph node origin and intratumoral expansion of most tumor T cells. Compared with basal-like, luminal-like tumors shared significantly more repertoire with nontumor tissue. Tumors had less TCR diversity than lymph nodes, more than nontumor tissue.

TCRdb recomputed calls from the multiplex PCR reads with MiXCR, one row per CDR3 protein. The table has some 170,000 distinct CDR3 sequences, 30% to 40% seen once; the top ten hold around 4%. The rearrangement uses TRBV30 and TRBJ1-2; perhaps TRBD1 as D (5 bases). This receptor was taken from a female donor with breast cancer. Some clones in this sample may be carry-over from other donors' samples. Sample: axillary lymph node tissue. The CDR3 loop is CAWEETQGLCGYTF. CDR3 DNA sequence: TGTGCCTGGGAGGAGACCCAGGGCCTCTGTGGCTACACCTTC.